What follows are 26 T cell receptor beta chains derived from one specimen sequenced in a study of shared clonotypes between healthy human individuals (dated by TCRdb to 2018 to 2021). Library preparation used the immunoSEQ multiplex PCR assay. TCRdb took this table from immuneACCESS and kept in-frame rearrangements with V and J called. Such tables lack part of the clones; where checked against another copy, unresolved V genes explain under half of the gap, and the rest is unexplained. Within this sample are 2 million to 3 million clones, with approximately 92% of them counted one time only. 0.13% to 0.15% of the sample lies in the top ten. Sequenced sample: naive CD4+ T cells sorted from blood. This sample's cell subset or site label indicates: CD45RA+ positively selected. The receptors come from a man in his late teens or twenties in good health.

The chain links TRBV2 to TRBJ1-5; a possible D gene is TRBD1 (5 bases). There are 12 residues in the CDR3. Germline assignment: CDR1 SNHLY and CDR2 FYNNEI. Trimming took off 4 bases at V and 6 bases at J, with 7 bases between the two ends. CDR3 sequence: CASSVGGQPQHF. The CDR3 DNA reads TGTGCCAGCAGTGTGGGGGGTCAGCCCCAGCATTTT.

The chain uses TRBV15 and TRBJ2-4; 11 bases fit TRBD2. The CDR3 runs to 18 residues. Trimming at V came to 2 bases and at J to 0 bases, leaving 6 bases not matched to a gene. Germline CDR1 and CDR2: LNHNV and YYDKDF (reference sequence). CDR3 residues: CATSRTPGLAVAKNIQYF. CDR3 nucleotides: TGTGCCACCAGCAGAACTCCGGGACTAGCGGTAGCCAAAAACATTCAGTACTTC.

This chain links TRBV30 with TRBJ1-5, with D possibly TRBD1 on 5 matching bases. Germline V gives CDR1 GTSNPN, CDR2 SVGIG (reference sequence). Trimming stripped 0 bases from V and 8 bases from J, with 11 bases between. The CDR3 runs to 13 residues. DNA for the CDR3: TGTGCCTGGAGTGTACGGGGGTTCGAGCCCCAGCATTTT. The encoded protein is CAWSVRGFEPQHF.

The gene calls are TRBV4-3 and TRBJ2-3; D not certain. The germline V and J ends were trimmed by 4 bases and 5 bases, with 13 bases remaining between them. There are 14 residues in the CDR3. The germline V gene encodes CDR1 LGHNA and CDR2 YSLEER. The chain's CDR3 is CASSRRVSQDTQYF. For the CDR3, the DNA is TGCGCCAGCAGCCGTAGGGTCTCCCAAGATACGCAGTATTTT.

This clone was seen a single time. The V gene is TRBV5-1, the J gene TRBJ2-2; D is perhaps TRBD2 (6 bases). CDR3 length: 15 amino acids. Germline V CDR1 and CDR2: SGHRS, YFSETQ. Trimming left V 2 bases short and J 4 bases short, with 12 bases between. CDR3 residues: CASSFVAAVTGELFF. CDR3 DNA: TGCGCCAGCAGCTTTGTAGCGGCTGTCACCGGGGAGCTGTTTTTT.

The chain has TRBV2 and TRBJ2-1; unclear D gene. V was cut by 4 bases and J by 4 bases, with 8 bases left in between. From germline, CDR1 is SNHLY and CDR2 FYNNEI. The CDR3 extends over 13 amino acids. CDR3 loop: CASSALLYNEQFF. The CDR3 DNA is TGTGCCAGCAGTGCCCTCCTTTACAATGAGCAGTTCTTC.

The V call is TRBV27, the J call TRBJ2-1; 7 bases agree with TRBD1. Losses at the gene ends were 2 bases for V and 2 bases for J; bases not matched to a gene: 6. The CDR3 runs 16 residues. CDR1 is MNHEY and CDR2 is SMNVEV in the germline V gene (reference sequence). The CDR3 nucleotides read TGTGCCAGCAGTTTAGATGGACAGGTTACCTACAATGAGCAGTTCTTC. Amino acids: CASSLDGQVTYNEQFF.

In the case of this clone: Other DNA sequences in this specimen translate into the identical CDR3. This chain links TRBV9 with TRBJ1-2, with D possibly being TRBD1 (5 bases). Trimming took 0 bases from V and 6 from J, leaving 12 bases between them. The CDR3 covers 14 residues. Germline assignment: CDR1 SGDLS and CDR2 YYNGEE. The CDR3 sequence: CASSVVGQGDGYTF. The CDR3 DNA is TGTGCCAGCAGCGTAGTAGGGCAGGGCGATGGCTACACCTTC.

This chain links TRBV9 with TRBJ2-3, with 7 bases that match TRBD2. Looked up from germline, CDR1 is SGDLS and CDR2 is YYNGEE. The CDR3 consists of 16 residues. Trimming cost V 4 bases and J 0 bases; bases outside gene matches: 8. The CDR3 here is CASSSQAGTSTDTQYF. In nucleotides, the CDR3 is TGTGCCAGCAGCTCGCAAGCGGGGACTAGCACAGATACGCAGTATTTT.

This clone was recorded once. J is TRBJ1-1 and V is TRBV5-1; the D gene is possibly TRBD1 (5 bases). V lost 4 bases and J 0 bases, leaving 19 bases between the germline ends. This CDR3 is built from 17 residues. Germline V CDR1 and CDR2: SGHRS, YFSETQ. CDR3 sequence reads: CASSPGGAVKMNTEAFF. The CDR3, as DNA: TGCGCCAGCAGCCCGGGGGGAGCGGTTAAAATGAACACTGAAGCTTTCTTT.

This clone was counted between two and nine times. CDR3 in DNA: TGTGCCAGCAGCGCTGGGAGGACTGAAAAACTGTTTTTT. Translation: CASSAGRTEKLFF. The chain has TRBV6-5 and TRBJ1-4; D is unresolved. The V end was cut by 6 bases, the J end by 7 bases, with 12 bases between. The germline V gene has CDR1 MNHEY and CDR2 SVGAGI. The CDR3 covers 13 residues.

V and J are TRBV27 and TRBJ2-5; D possibly corresponds to TRBD2 (5 bases). CDR1 is MNHEY and CDR2 is SMNVEV in the germline V gene (reference sequence). The length of the CDR3 is 15 residues. The V end was cut by 6 bases, the J end by 1 base, with 15 bases between. CDR3 loop: CASSPSRGSQETQYF. The CDR3 bases are TGTGCCAGCAGCCCCTCCCGAGGGAGCCAAGAGACCCAGTACTTC.

The chain employs TRBV9 and TRBJ1-1; no reliable D call. Trimming cost V 0 bases and J 1 base, with 19 bases left between them. The CDR3 length is 18 residues. From germline, CDR1 is SGDLS and CDR2 YYNGEE. CDR3 nucleotides: TGTGCCAGCAGCGTAGCCCCGGACCCCAACGGTGGGAACACTGAAGCTTTCTTT. Its protein product is CASSVAPDPNGGNTEAFF.

This clone was counted once. The chain has TRBV2 and TRBJ2-3, with TRBD1 identical over 9 bases. J was trimmed by 2 bases and V by 7 bases; bases with no gene match: 7. The CDR3 is 15 residues long. CDR1 is SNHLY and CDR2 is FYNNEI in the germline V gene. For the CDR3, the DNA is TGTGCCAGCACAGGACAGGGGTCCACCACAGATACGCAGTATTTT. Translating it yields CASTGQGSTTDTQYF.

The CDR3 DNA is TGTGCCAGCAGTGACCCGACAGGGCGCCGCACTGAAGCTTTCTTT. Amino acids: CASSDPTGRRTEAFF. The chain is built from TRBV6-1 and TRBJ1-1, with TRBD1 matching 7 bases. With V trimmed by 3 bases and J by 4 bases, 8 bases remained unmatched. Germline CDR1 MNHNS, CDR2 SASEGT. The CDR3 sequence is 15 residues long.

V is TRBV7-2 and J is TRBJ2-5; D possibly corresponds to TRBD2 (5 bases). V was shortened by 1 base and J by 6 bases, with 21 bases between the two germline ends. The CDR3 sequence is 17 residues long. Germline V gene data show CDR1 as SGHTA and CDR2 as FQGNSA. The CDR3 DNA reads TGTGCCAGCAGCTTAGGACTACGACGGGGATCTGGGCAGACCCAGTACTTC. This encodes CASSLGLRRGSGQTQYF.

The V call is TRBV19, the J call TRBJ1-6; D unclear. This CDR3 is 15 amino acids long. Trimming took off 5 bases at V and 8 bases at J, with 16 bases between the two ends. Germline lookup yields CDR1 LNHDA and CDR2 SQIVND (reference sequence). The chain's CDR3 is CASSSGRAIDSPLHF. The CDR3 coding sequence is TGTGCCAGTAGTTCCGGCCGGGCCATCGATTCACCCCTCCACTTT.

A note on this clone: Relative to the germline gene, one junction end is altered; a read error may explain this. The same CDR3 arises from other DNA sequences in this sample as well. The chain couples TRBV5-1 to TRBJ2-2; D remains unclear. This CDR3 has 13 residues. Germline values: CDR1 SGHRS, CDR2 YFSETQ. The CDR3 loop reads CASSLDNTGELFF. CDR3 sequence (DNA): TGCGCCAGCAGTTTGGACAACACCGGGGAGCTGTTTTTT.

The genes are TRBV6-5 and TRBJ1-2, with D possibly being TRBD1 (5 bases). Germline V gene sequence: CDR1 MNHEY, CDR2 SVGAGI. V dropped 1 base and J dropped 0 bases, with 9 bases sitting between them. This CDR3 region has 15 residues. CDR3 in DNA: TGTGCCAGCAGTTACTATGTAGGGGCTAACTATGGCTACACCTTC. This gives the protein CASSYYVGANYGYTF.

The rearrangement joins TRBV9 to TRBJ2-3; the D gene is possibly TRBD2 (5 bases). This CDR3 has 14 residues. Trimming stripped 3 bases from V and 0 bases from J, with 8 bases between. Germline V CDR1 and CDR2: SGDLS, YYNGEE. This CDR3 reads CASSGERSTDTQYF. CDR3 coding DNA: TGTGCCAGCAGCGGGGAGCGAAGCACAGATACGCAGTATTTT.

The gene calls are TRBV7-9 and TRBJ2-1; weak D call: TRBD1 (6 bases). This CDR3 region has 15 residues. Germline V gene sequence: CDR1 SEHNR, CDR2 FQNEAQ (reference sequence). Between the trimmed V and J ends, which lost 5 bases and 2 bases, there was a span of 13 bases. This CDR3 is CASSLRDTAYNEQFF. The DNA of the CDR3 is TGTGCCAGCAGCCTAAGGGACACCGCCTACAATGAGCAGTTCTTC.

This sequence joins TRBV28 and TRBJ1-1; D remains ambiguous. The CDR3 is 12 amino acids. In germline, CDR1 is MDHEN, CDR2 SYDVKM. V was shortened by 7 bases and J by 6 bases, with 12 bases between the two germline ends. CDR3 protein: CASNAGRAEAFF. Here the CDR3 DNA reads TGTGCCAGCAATGCGGGAAGGGCTGAAGCTTTCTTT.

As concerns this clone: The sample holds other DNA sequences that translate to the same CDR3. The chain recombines TRBV10-3 with TRBJ2-5; D remains ambiguous. Trimming left V 3 bases short and J 4 bases short, with 6 bases between. There are 12 residues in the CDR3. Germline CDR1 and CDR2: ENHRY and SYGVKD. In nucleotides, the CDR3 is TGTGCCATCAGTGACGTGGGAGAGACCCAGTACTTC. Its translation is CAISDVGETQYF.

About this clone: This specimen includes other DNA sequences encoding the same CDR3. The chain carries TRBV18 and TRBJ2-7; 10 bases agree with TRBD1. V lost 2 bases to trimming and J lost 3 bases; unmatched junction nucleotides: 4. This CDR3 comprises 15 residues. The germline V gene has CDR1 KGHSH and CDR2 LQKENI. The CDR3 region has the DNA TGTGCCAGCTCACCAGGGGGACAGGGGCTCTACGAGCAGTACTTC. It translates to CASSPGGQGLYEQYF.

This clone showed up just a few times. This rearrangement joins TRBV7-9 to TRBJ1-6; D remains ambiguous. This CDR3 has 13 amino acids. Germline CDR1 SEHNR, CDR2 FQNEAQ (reference sequence). V was trimmed by 3 bases and J by 8 bases, leaving 8 bases between them. The DNA for the CDR3 is TGTGCCAGCAGCTTGCACATAGATTCACCCCTCCACTTT. Protein product: CASSLHIDSPLHF.

V and J are TRBV2 and TRBJ1-5, with D tentatively TRBD1 (5 bases). V was cut by 8 bases and J by 2 bases, with 13 bases left in between. Per the germline V gene, CDR1 is SNHLY and CDR2 is FYNNEI. The CDR3 is 14 residues long. The CDR3 loop is CASGTNAGNQPQHF. In DNA form, the CDR3 reads TGTGCCAGCGGGACTAACGCGGGCAATCAGCCCCAGCATTTT.